The following is a T cell receptor beta chain sequence with its context. This clone has a handful of counts. The antigen this receptor binds is unknown. Per-nucleotide qualities are absent, and no much larger clonotype sits a single base away. The High Capacity cDNA Reverse Transcription Kit was used to reverse transcribe all of the isolated RNA, meaning that expressed TCRB transcripts were what got sequenced. Deep immunoSEQ sequencing was performed on naive, central memory and regulatory T cell samples, with an average of roughly 3.3 million total reads per sample. Sorted cells were lysed in RLT buffer and RNA was extracted with DNase-treated RNeasy Micro or Mini kits, depending on cell number. To prevent cross-contamination, every cell subset was processed on its own, while patient and healthy donor samples were processed together. TCRB sequences were amplified from cDNA with the immunoSEQ multiplex PCR, producing 87-bp fragments spanning the CDR3 region. The amplicons were sequenced using the Illumina HiSeq platform. Per the authors' processing: PCR bias was computationally corrected using synthetic template baselines, reads within Hamming distance 2 were collapsed, and singletons that could not be merged were discarded. Reads were aligned against IMGT to assign V, D and J genes, CDR3 length and insertions or deletions at six rearrangement sites. Within each subset, clonotype counts were normalized to sorted cell number, after which true diversity and Gini coefficients were computed with the tcR R package. Repertoire sharing was quantified using the overlap coefficient calculated on TCRB nucleotide sequences. Drawn from immuneACCESS, this table holds only the in-frame rearrangements with V and J called that TCRdb kept. Clones are partly lost; checked studies trace under half to an unresolved V gene and leave the rest unexplained. V and J calls and clone size follow that table, whereas D and trimming were derived from the DNA. The sample includes about 320,000 clones, with around 15% observed a single time. Approximately 7% of the sample is taken by the ten largest.

The data originate from a study of beta chain features in type 1 diabetes (dated by TCRdb to between 2017 and 2018). At the level of the whole study: No differences in mean age, gender distribution, total cell number or subset yield were found between patients and healthy donors. A total of 85 million to 140 million sorted cells were examined across all samples, and the number of cells per subset was strongly correlated with RNA yield. The study compared the TCRB repertoires of sorted circulating CD4+ T cell subsets in recently diagnosed type 1 diabetes patients with those in matched healthy donors. Regulatory and stem cell-like memory subsets were isolated from only 8 patients and roughly eight healthy donors, whereas naive and central memory subsets came from all 30 or so donors.

Here is what the overall study found, with its caveats: HLA sub-analyses involved small numbers of individuals, so any influence of HLA type on TCRB rearrangement remained unresolved. Because cDNA rather than genomic DNA was sequenced, highly expressing activated cells could have been over-represented, although no difference in activation and CD3 levels was found between groups. PCR might favor shorter templates, but patient and control samples were amplified and corrected together, so any skew would affect both groups equally. Type 1 diabetes patients showed a moderate but significant shortening of TCRB CDR3 length in all four CD4+ subsets. Naive, central memory and regulatory TCRB repertoires appeared to be more similar among patients than among healthy donors. Fewer insertions and more nucleotide deletions at VDJ recombination sites were observed in patients with type 1 diabetes, implying thymic rearrangement abnormalities.

The germline V gene encodes CDR1 SGHVS and CDR2 FQNEAQ. The CDR3 spans 14 residues, from the cysteine through the phenylalanine. The only DNA kept is the CDR3, 42 bases in frame from the first base. The germline ends are 8 bases apart after V is trimmed by 1 base and J by 4 bases. From each donor, a single peripheral blood sample of about 120 mL on average was drawn into heparinised tubes. A BD FACSAria II and a panel including CD45RO, CCR7, CD25, CD127, CD95 and CD27 were used to sort naive, central memory, regulatory and stem cell-like memory CD4+ T cells. Every sorted population had a purity above 95%. PBMCs were isolated immediately by Lymphoprep density gradient centrifugation and stained directly without culture. So that batch effects would be minimized, each experiment stained and sorted samples in pairs, pairing one healthy donor with one patient.

The chain is made from TRBV7-8 and TRBJ2-1; perhaps TRBD2 is the D gene, with 5 bases matching. This sequence originates from a man aged 25-45 years in good health. Material: central memory CD4+ T cells from blood. The encoded CDR3 is CASSLGGGYNEQFF. The DNA reads TGTGCCAGCAGCTTAGGTGGAGGTTACAATGAGCAGTTCTTC. The full variable domain, completed from the reference TRBV7-8 and TRBJ2-1 proteins outside the CDR3, reads GAGVSQSPRYKVAKRGQDVALRCDPISGHVSLFWYQQALGQGPEFLTYFQNEAQLDKSGLPSDRFFAERPEGSVSTLKIQRTQQEDSAVYLCASSLGGGYNEQFFGPGTRLTVL.